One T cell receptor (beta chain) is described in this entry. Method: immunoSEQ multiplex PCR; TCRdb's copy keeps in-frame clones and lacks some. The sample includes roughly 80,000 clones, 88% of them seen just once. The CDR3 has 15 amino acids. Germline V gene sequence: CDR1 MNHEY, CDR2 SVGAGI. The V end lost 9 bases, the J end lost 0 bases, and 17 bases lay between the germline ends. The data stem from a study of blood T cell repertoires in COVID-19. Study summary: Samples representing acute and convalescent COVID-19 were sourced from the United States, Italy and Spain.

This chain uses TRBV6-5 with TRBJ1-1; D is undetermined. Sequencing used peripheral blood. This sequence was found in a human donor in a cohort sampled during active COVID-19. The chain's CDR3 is CASRRFGHMNTEAFF. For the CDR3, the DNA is TGTGCCAGTCGGAGGTTCGGTCATATGAACACTGAAGCTTTCTTT.